The entry below describes one TCR beta chain. Methods used by the authors: For nucleated cells, counts were estimated from reference gene primer amplification. Sequencing used immunoSEQ multiplex PCR; TCRdb keeps in-frame clones, though not all of them. Clone size and the V and J calls come from that table; the DNA yielded D and trimming. The data hold around 470,000 clones, with less than 95% observed a single time. This entry is derived from a study of blood T cell repertoires in COVID-19. Germline values: CDR1 MNHEY, CDR2 SMNVEV (reference sequence). The CDR3 totals 18 residues. V lost 2 bases to trimming and J lost 1 base, with 19 bases between them. Which cohort a participant joined came from the clinical history participants gave.

The material sequenced was PBMCs or T cells enriched from blood (not recorded which). This clonotype was obtained from a man aged 18 to 30 who had recovered from COVID-19. The chain uses TRBV27 and TRBJ2-3; a weak D match, TRBD2 (5 bases). CDR3 DNA sequence: TGTGCCAGCAGTTTAGGAGGTAACCGGCGGGCTCGCACAGATACGCAGTATTTT. This translates into CASSLGGNRRARTDTQYF.